The 29 T cell receptor beta chains below come from one sample, sequenced in a study of blood T cell repertoires in COVID-19. Profiling relied on immunoSEQ multiplex PCR, and the TCRdb table lists in-frame clones only, not all of them. Of fewer than 350,000 clones listed, 75% to 90% are singletons. The sample was PBMCs or T cells enriched from blood (not recorded which). These TCRs come from a man in his sixties who had recovered from COVID-19.

The rearrangement joins TRBV5-6 to TRBJ2-3; 11 nucleotides align to TRBD2. Trimming at V came to 4 bases and at J to 6 bases, leaving 10 bases not matched to a gene. Per germline, CDR1 SGHDT and CDR2 YYEEEE. This CDR3 region has 16 residues. As DNA, the CDR3 is TGTGCCAGCAGCCGTCTTAGCGGGAGGGGACATGATACGCAGTATTTT. Translating gives CASSRLSGRGHDTQYF.

The V call is TRBV19, the J call TRBJ1-2; 11 bases line up with TRBD1. There are 16 residues in the CDR3. Trimming removed 5 bases from V and 4 bases from J; junction bases left unmatched: 9. From germline, CDR1 is LNHDA and CDR2 SQIVND (reference sequence). DNA of the CDR3: TGTGCCAGTAGTTCGGACAGGGGGCGCGGTGGCTATGGCTACACCTTC. Translating it yields CASSSDRGRGGYGYTF.

This clone was recorded only once. The CDR3: CASSSQGPRANEKLFF. Here the CDR3 DNA reads TGTGCCAGCAGCTCCCAGGGGCCACGGGCTAATGAAAAACTGTTTTTT. This chain uses TRBV7-2 with TRBJ1-4; maybe TRBD1 (6 bases). This CDR3 spans 16 amino acids. The germline V gene has CDR1 SGHTA and CDR2 FQGNSA. V was pared by 4 bases and J by 3 bases, with 15 bases between.

The V and J genes are TRBV19 and TRBJ1-1; D unresolved. CDR3 length: 14 residues. Trimming cost V 3 bases and J 1 base, with 9 bases left between them. The germline V gene encodes CDR1 LNHDA and CDR2 SQIVND (reference sequence). CDR3 in amino acids: CASSIGRENTEAFF. The CDR3 DNA reads as TGTGCCAGTAGTATCGGACGGGAGAACACTGAAGCTTTCTTT.

CDR3 in amino acids: CSVEGQGAEAFF. The CDR3 nucleotides read TGCAGCGTTGAAGGGCAGGGCGCTGAAGCTTTCTTT. The chain joins TRBV29-1 to TRBJ1-1, with a tentative D call TRBD1 (5 bases). There are 12 residues in the CDR3. Germline V gene lookup returns CDR1 SQVTM and CDR2 ANQGSEA. The ends were cut back, 1 base at V and 6 bases at J, with 9 bases in the middle.

This chain uses TRBV27 with TRBJ1-6, with 7 bases aligning to TRBD1. V was clipped by 6 bases and J by 5 bases; unmatched bases: 7. CDR3 length: 15 amino acids. Germline assignment: CDR1 MNHEY and CDR2 SMNVEV (reference sequence). Written as DNA, the CDR3 is TGTGCCAGCAGGATGACAGGGACGGATAATTCACCCCTCCACTTT. As protein: CASRMTGTDNSPLHF.

The gene calls are TRBV10-3 and TRBJ2-7; no clear D gene. The CDR3 covers 15 residues. Per germline, CDR1 ENHRY and CDR2 SYGVKD. Trimming took off 0 bases at V and 0 bases at J, with 9 bases between the two ends. The CDR3 DNA is TGTGCCATCAGTGAGTCCGAGACACCCTCCTACGAGCAGTACTTC. This translates into CAISESETPSYEQYF.

The chain links TRBV14 to TRBJ2-1; 8 positions match TRBD1. V lost 1 base, J lost 9 bases, and 2 bases stayed unmatched. Per germline, CDR1 SGHDN and CDR2 FVKESK. This CDR3 spans 13 amino acids. In DNA, the CDR3 is TGTGCCAGCAGCCAAGTGGGGACAGGTGAGCAGTTCTTC. As protein: CASSQVGTGEQFF.

The chain joins TRBV5-8 to TRBJ2-2, with D hard to call. The CDR3 has 14 residues. Germline CDR1 and CDR2: SGHTS and YDEGEE. V lost 1 base, J lost 5 bases, and 9 bases lay in between. The DNA of the CDR3 is TGTGCCAGCAGCTTGTACGGGTTGACCGGGGAGCTGTTTTTT. Protein: CASSLYGLTGELFF.

J is TRBJ1-1 and V is TRBV5-1; D gene unclear. The germline V and J ends were trimmed by 0 bases and 5 bases, with 8 bases remaining between them. CDR1 is SGHRS, CDR2 YFSETQ, per germline. The CDR3 covers 13 residues. The CDR3 nucleotides read TGCGCCAGCAGCTTGGACACGCAGACTGAAGCTTTCTTT. It yields the protein CASSLDTQTEAFF. The full variable domain, with the rest looked up from reference TRBV5-1 and TRBJ1-1, is KAGVTQTPRYLIKTRGQQVTLSCSPISGHRSVSWYQQTPGQGLQFLFEYFSETQRNKGNFPGRFSGRQFSNSRSEMNVSTLELGDSALYLCASSLDTQTEAFFGQGTRLTVV.

This chain connects TRBV25-1 to TRBJ1-6; 7 bases are shared with TRBD1. Trimming removed 6 bases from V and 0 bases from J; junction bases left unmatched: 11. The CDR3 length is 18 residues. Germline V gene sequence: CDR1 MGHDK, CDR2 SYGVNS. Written as DNA, the CDR3 is TGTGCCAGCAGCGGCTGGGGACAGCCAAGCTCCTATAATTCACCCCTCCACTTT. Its protein product is CASSGWGQPSSYNSPLHF.

This chain connects TRBV24-1 to TRBJ2-3; D is unclear. V was shortened by 5 bases and J by 2 bases, with 16 bases between the two germline ends. The CDR3 loop spans 16 amino acids. Germline lookup yields CDR1 KGHDR and CDR2 SFDVKD. This chain's CDR3 is CATSAYDLSFTDTQYF. The DNA for the CDR3 is TGTGCCACCAGTGCCTATGACTTAAGTTTCACAGATACGCAGTATTTT.

The chain links TRBV11-3 to TRBJ1-4; unclear D gene. CDR1 and CDR2 from the germline V gene are SGHNT and YENEEA. Trimming stripped 5 bases from V and 5 bases from J, with 18 bases between. The CDR3 extends over 16 amino acids. The CDR3: CASSRFLVGQNEKLFF. Written as DNA, the CDR3 is TGTGCCAGCAGCCGTTTTCTTGTTGGGCAGAATGAAAAACTGTTTTTT.

A single count supports this clone. CDR3 protein: CASRSSWTYEQYF. CDR3 bases: TGTGCCAGCAGGTCTAGCTGGACCTACGAGCAGTACTTC. The J gene is TRBJ2-7, the V gene TRBV6-5; D is perhaps TRBD2 (5 bases). The CDR3 totals 13 residues. The germline V gene has CDR1 MNHEY and CDR2 SVGAGI. With 6 bases removed from V and 2 bases from J, the gap between germline ends came to 11 bases.

The rearrangement joins TRBV25-1 to TRBJ2-2; 13 bases match TRBD2. CDR1 is MGHDK, CDR2 SYGVNS, per germline. Trimming took 4 bases from V and 4 from J; bases not matched to a gene: 6. This CDR3 has 17 residues. The CDR3 DNA is TGTGCCAGCAGTGGCACCAGACTAGCGGGAGGCACCGGGGAGCTGTTTTTT. Translated, it gives CASSGTRLAGGTGELFF.

The rearrangement links TRBV21-1 to TRBJ2-1; the table's D call TRBD2 went unverified against the DNA. TRBV21-1 is reported as a pseudogene. The CDR3 is 15 amino acids. The CDR3: CASSKGGGLRHEQFF. CDR3 bases: TGTGCCAGCAGCAAAGGCGGCGGACTAAGACATGAGCAGTTCTTC.

The chain recombines TRBV6-2 or TRBV6-3 with TRBJ2-7; 7 bases line up with TRBD2. Losses at the gene ends were 2 bases for V and 3 bases for J; bases not matched to a gene: 7. Germline V gives CDR1 MNHEY, CDR2 SVGEGT. This CDR3 comprises 15 residues. The CDR3 here is CASSYGSSGYYEQYF. CDR3 in DNA: TGTGCCAGCAGTTACGGGTCTAGCGGATACTACGAGCAGTACTTC.

The chain carries TRBV4-1 and TRBJ2-5, with 7 nucleotides matching TRBD2. The CDR3 spans 17 residues. Germline CDR1 and CDR2: MGHRA and YSYEKL. With 0 bases clipped from V and 2 bases from J, the junction kept 9 bases outside the gene matches. As DNA, the CDR3 is TGCGCCAGCAGCCAAGATCTAGCGCTAGCGGAACAAGAGACCCAGTACTTC. It specifies CASSQDLALAEQETQYF.

This chain connects TRBV3-1 (or the pseudogene TRBV3-2) to TRBJ1-2; TRBD1 matches 8 bases. Germline values: CDR1 LGHDT, CDR2 YNNKEL (reference sequence). V lost 1 base to trimming and J lost 2 bases; unmatched junction nucleotides: 3. The CDR3 is 15 residues long. Written as DNA, the CDR3 is TGTGCCAGCAGCCAAGGACAGGGGAACAACTATGGCTACACCTTC. It yields the protein CASSQGQGNNYGYTF.

The CDR3 DNA is TGTGCCTGGAGTAATCCCGGGACAGGGGGAGAGACCCAGTACTTC. Translation gives CAWSNPGTGGETQYF. The chain couples TRBV30 to TRBJ2-5, with 11 bases matching TRBD1. The CDR3 loop spans 15 amino acids. CDR1 and CDR2 from the germline V gene are GTSNPN and SVGIG (reference sequence). Trimming at V came to 2 bases and at J to 4 bases, leaving 6 bases not matched to a gene.

This clone was detected only a few times. This chain links TRBV7-8 with TRBJ2-2, with D hard to call. Per the germline V gene, CDR1 is SGHVS and CDR2 is FQNEAQ. This CDR3 is 14 amino acids long. V lost 2 bases and J 1 base, leaving 5 bases between the germline ends. CDR3 bases: TGTGCCAGCAGCTTACGCAGGAACACCGGGGAGCTGTTTTTT. This codes for CASSLRRNTGELFF. The full variable domain, with the rest looked up from reference TRBV7-8 and TRBJ2-2, is GAGVSQSPRYKVAKRGQDVALRCDPISGHVSLFWYQQALGQGPEFLTYFQNEAQLDKSGLPSDRFFAERPEGSVSTLKIQRTQQEDSAVYLCASSLRRNTGELFFGEGSRLTVL.

The chain combines TRBV6-6 with TRBJ1-2; D perhaps matches TRBD1 (5 bases). The V gene lost 6 bases and the J gene lost 2 bases, with 19 bases spanning the gap. Germline lookup yields CDR1 MNHNY and CDR2 SVGAGI (reference sequence). The CDR3 contains 16 residues. The CDR3 region is CASRGDRDLTNYGYTF. DNA for the CDR3: TGTGCCAGCAGGGGCGACCGGGACTTGACGAACTATGGCTACACCTTC.

The rearrangement joins TRBV29-1 to TRBJ2-5; perhaps TRBD1 as D (7 bases). Per the germline V gene, CDR1 is SQVTM and CDR2 is ANQGSEA. Trimming pared 7 bases from V and 6 bases from J, leaving 15 bases between. This CDR3 has 12 residues. The CDR3 reads CSGLGGTKTQYF. For the CDR3, the DNA is TGCAGCGGACTAGGGGGCACAAAGACCCAGTACTTC.

The rearrangement links TRBV6-6 to TRBJ2-7, with 10 nucleotides matching TRBD1. This CDR3 spans 16 amino acids. V trimming: 6 bases; J trimming: 2 bases; junction bases outside the gene matches: 10. Germline V gene data show CDR1 as MNHNY and CDR2 as SVGAGI (reference sequence). The DNA for the CDR3 is TGTGCCAGCAGCCCACCGGCCGGGACAGGGGCCTACGAGCAGTACTTC. Residues: CASSPPAGTGAYEQYF.

The chain couples TRBV7-8 to TRBJ2-6, with TRBD1 matching over 7 bases. The CDR3 length is 15 residues. J lost 4 bases, V lost 3 bases, and 3 bases had no gene match. Germline V gene data show CDR1 as SGHVS and CDR2 as FQNEAQ. For the CDR3, the DNA is TGTGCCAGCAGCTTTACAGGGGCCGGGGCCAACGTCCTGACTTTC. It specifies CASSFTGAGANVLTF.

The chain recombines TRBV19 with TRBJ2-7; 11 bases line up with TRBD2. Losses at the gene ends were 7 bases for V and 2 bases for J; bases not matched to a gene: 10. Germline assignment: CDR1 LNHDA and CDR2 SQIVND (reference sequence). This CDR3 is 16 amino acids long. Here the CDR3 reads CASTPGTSGPPYEQYF. CDR3 nucleotides: TGTGCCAGTACACCCGGGACTAGCGGTCCCCCCTACGAGCAGTACTTC.

The chain joins TRBV20-1 to TRBJ2-7; D call uncertain. Germline V CDR1 and CDR2: DFQATT, SNEGSKA (reference sequence). V was cut by 3 bases and J by 0 bases, with 12 bases left in between. The CDR3 sequence is 14 residues long. CDR3 sequence: CSASTGIHSYEQYF. In nucleotides, the CDR3 is TGCAGTGCTAGTACGGGTATTCACTCCTACGAGCAGTACTTC.

The chain has TRBV18 and TRBJ2-3; TRBD1 agrees at 7 bases. In germline, CDR1 is KGHSH, CDR2 LQKENI. The CDR3 length is 16 residues. V shed 2 bases and J 0 bases; nucleotides not matched to a gene: 5. CDR3 bases: TGTGCCAGCTCACCATTGGGCAGGGGGAGCACAGATACGCAGTATTTT. Translated, it gives CASSPLGRGSTDTQYF.

The CDR3 here is CASSSTPNRGADTQYF. The CDR3 region has the DNA TGTGCCAGCAGCTCTACGCCTAACAGGGGAGCCGATACGCAGTATTTT. The chain uses TRBV11-2 and TRBJ2-3, with 7 nucleotides matching TRBD1. The CDR3 totals 16 residues. The J segment lost 6 bases and the V segment lost 4 bases, leaving 13 bases of the junction unmatched. Germline V gene sequence: CDR1 SGHAT, CDR2 FQNNGV.